This TCR beta chain was recovered during a study of T cells after yellow fever vaccination. TCRdb reprocessed the 5' RACE reads with MiXCR, giving one entry per CDR3 protein. The profile shows about 260,000 distinct CDR3 sequences, 10% to 15% of them singletons. This CDR3 region has 16 residues. Germline V gene lookup returns CDR1 MNHEY and CDR2 SMNVEV (reference sequence). The germline V and J ends were trimmed by 3 bases and 5 bases, with 19 bases remaining between them. This clonotype was obtained from a man under 40 who received the YFV17D yellow fever vaccine. The sample consisted of CD4+ T cells sorted from PBMCs, taken 45 days after the yellow fever booster vaccination. The V and J genes are TRBV27 and TRBJ1-2; a weak D match, TRBD1 (5 bases). DNA for the CDR3: TGTGCCAGCAGTTTTTTGGGCAGGGAACCTACGTATGGCTACACCTTC. It is translated as CASSFLGREPTYGYTF.